This T cell receptor beta chain was captured in a study of blood T cell repertoires in COVID-19. Original processing methods: Reference gene primer amplification yielded estimated nucleated cell counts. TCRdb keeps only in-frame clones here, not all; method: immunoSEQ multiplex PCR. Clone size and the V and J calls come from that table; the DNA yielded D and trimming. The repertoire holds 310,000 or so clones, 70% to 90% seen once, with roughly 4% in the top ten. The V gene lost 9 bases and the J gene lost 6 bases, with 14 bases spanning the gap. Germline CDR1 LNHDA, CDR2 SQIVND (reference sequence). The CDR3 loop spans 12 amino acids.

The chain joins TRBV19 to TRBJ1-1; a possible D gene is TRBD1 (6 bases). Sequenced: peripheral blood. This sequence was found in a woman aged 50 to 60 with active or convalescent COVID-19. CDR3 loop: CASKQGLAEAFF. The CDR3 bases are TGTGCCAGCAAACAGGGATTAGCTGAAGCTTTCTTT. Variable domain in full (rest from reference TRBV19 and TRBJ1-1): DGGITQSPKYLFRKEGQNVTLSCEQNLNHDAMYWYRQDPGQGLRLIYYSQIVNDFQKGDIAEGYSVSREKKESFPLTVTSAQKNPTAFYLCASKQGLAEAFFGQGTRLTVV.